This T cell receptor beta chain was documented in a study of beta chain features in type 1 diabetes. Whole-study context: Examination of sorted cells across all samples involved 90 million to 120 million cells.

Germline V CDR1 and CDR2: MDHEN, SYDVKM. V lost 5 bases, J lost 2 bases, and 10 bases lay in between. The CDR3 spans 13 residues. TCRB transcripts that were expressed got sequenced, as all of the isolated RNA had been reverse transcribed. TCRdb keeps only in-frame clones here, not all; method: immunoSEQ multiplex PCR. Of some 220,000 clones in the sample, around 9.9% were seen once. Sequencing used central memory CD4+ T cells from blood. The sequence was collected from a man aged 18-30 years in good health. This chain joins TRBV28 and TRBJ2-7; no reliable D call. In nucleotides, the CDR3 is TGTGCCAGCAGTCTGCCAGAAGCCTACGAGCAGTACTTC. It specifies CASSLPEAYEQYF.